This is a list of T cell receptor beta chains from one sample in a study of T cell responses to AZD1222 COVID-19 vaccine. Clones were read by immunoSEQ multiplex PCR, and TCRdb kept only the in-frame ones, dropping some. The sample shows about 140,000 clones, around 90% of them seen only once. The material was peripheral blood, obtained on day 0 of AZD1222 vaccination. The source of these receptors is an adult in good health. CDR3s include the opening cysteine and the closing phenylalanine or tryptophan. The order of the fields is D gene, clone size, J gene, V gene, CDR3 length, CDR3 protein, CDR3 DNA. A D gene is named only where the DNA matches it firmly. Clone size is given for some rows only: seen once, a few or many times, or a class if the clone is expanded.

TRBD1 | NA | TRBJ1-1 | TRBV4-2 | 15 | CASSQRQGANTEAFF | TGTGCCAGCAGCCAAAGACAGGGGGCGAACACTGAAGCTTTCTTT
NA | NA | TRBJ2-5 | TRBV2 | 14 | CASSEAGSQETQYF | TGTGCCAGCAGTGAAGCGGGCAGCCAAGAGACCCAGTACTTC
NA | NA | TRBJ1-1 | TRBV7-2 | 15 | CASSLEWRGSTEAFF | TGTGCCAGCAGCTTAGAATGGAGGGGAAGCACTGAAGCTTTCTTT
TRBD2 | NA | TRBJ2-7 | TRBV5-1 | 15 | CASSYLAGGPYEQYF | TGCGCCAGCAGCTACCTAGCGGGAGGGCCCTACGAGCAGTACTTC
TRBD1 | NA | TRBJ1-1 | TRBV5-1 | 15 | CASSLGQGGYTEAFF | TGCGCCAGCAGCTTGGGACAGGGGGGTTACACTGAAGCTTTCTTT
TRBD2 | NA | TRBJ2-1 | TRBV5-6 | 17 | CASSLASSGALNNEQFF | TGTGCCAGCAGCTTGGCGTCTAGCGGGGCCCTAAACAATGAGCAGTTCTTC
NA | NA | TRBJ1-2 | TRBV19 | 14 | CASRFALRGSGYTF | TGTGCCAGTAGATTTGCACTCAGGGGCTCCGGCTACACCTTC
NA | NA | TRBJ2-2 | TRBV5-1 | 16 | CASSSGSGGRTGELFF | TGCGCCAGCAGCTCTGGCTCGGGGGGCCGAACCGGGGAGCTGTTTTTT
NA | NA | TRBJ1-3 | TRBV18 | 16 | CASSPLQGMSGNTIYF | TGTGCCAGCTCACCCCTACAGGGTATGTCTGGAAACACCATATATTTT
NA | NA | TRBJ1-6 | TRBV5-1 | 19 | CASSLKPTGRGTAGSPLHF | TGCGCCAGCAGCTTGAAACCTACAGGGAGAGGGACGGCGGGCTCACCCCTCCACTTT
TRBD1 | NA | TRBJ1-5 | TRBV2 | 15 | CASSPRTGGSQPQHF | TGTGCCAGCAGTCCCCGGACAGGGGGAAGTCAGCCCCAGCATTTT
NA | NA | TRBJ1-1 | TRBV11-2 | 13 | CASRGMLNTEAFF | TGTGCCAGCAGAGGGATGCTGAACACTGAAGCTTTCTTT
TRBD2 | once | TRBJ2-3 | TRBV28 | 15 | CASSPGTSGTDTQYF | TGTGCCAGCAGCCCTGGGACTAGCGGCACAGATACGCAGTATTTT
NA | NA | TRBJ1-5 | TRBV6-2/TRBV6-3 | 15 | CASSYNRFPRQPQHF | TGTGCCAGCAGCTATAACAGGTTTCCCCGCCAGCCCCAGCATTTT
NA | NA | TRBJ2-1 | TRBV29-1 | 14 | CSVERQLSYNEQFF | TGCAGCGTTGAAAGGCAGCTCTCCTACAATGAGCAGTTCTTC
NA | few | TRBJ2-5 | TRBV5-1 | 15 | CASSLTGTSQETQYF | TGCGCCAGCAGCTTGACGGGGACATCTCAAGAGACCCAGTACTTC
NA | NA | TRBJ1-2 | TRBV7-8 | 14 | CASSLDPSSRGYTF | TGTGCCAGCAGCTTAGACCCATCCTCTAGAGGCTACACCTTC
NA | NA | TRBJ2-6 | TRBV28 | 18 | CASSLLPGTHSGANVLTF | TGTGCCAGCAGTTTATTACCCGGGACTCACTCTGGGGCCAACGTCCTGACTTTC
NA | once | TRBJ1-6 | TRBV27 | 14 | CASKPGGSNSPLHF | TGTGCCAGCAAACCCGGGGGTAGTAATTCACCCCTCCACTTT
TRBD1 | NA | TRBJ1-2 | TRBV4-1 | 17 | CASSQSYRTGGLYGYTF | TGCGCCAGCAGCCAAAGTTACCGGACAGGGGGACTTTATGGCTACACCTTC
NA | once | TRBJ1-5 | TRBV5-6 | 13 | CASSSAGYQPQHF | TGTGCCAGCAGCTCCGCGGGGTATCAGCCCCAGCATTTT
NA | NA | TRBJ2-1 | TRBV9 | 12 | CASSVGENEQFF | TGTGCCAGCAGCGTAGGGGAGAATGAGCAGTTCTTC
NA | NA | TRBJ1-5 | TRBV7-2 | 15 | CASSLGARESQPQHF | TGTGCCAGCAGCTTAGGGGCCAGGGAGTCTCAGCCCCAGCATTTT
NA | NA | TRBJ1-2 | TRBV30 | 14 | CAGSNSPGINGYTF | TGTGCCGGATCAAACTCCCCAGGGATCAATGGCTACACCTTC
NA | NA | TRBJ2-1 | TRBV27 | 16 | CASPFESRMNGDEQFF | TGTGCCAGCCCCTTTGAGTCTAGGATGAATGGCGATGAGCAGTTCTTC
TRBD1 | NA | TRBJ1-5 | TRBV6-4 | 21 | CASSDSVGQGVGQKSNQPQHF | TGTGCCAGCAGTGACTCGGTTGGACAGGGTGTTGGTCAAAAGAGCAATCAGCCCCAGCATTTT
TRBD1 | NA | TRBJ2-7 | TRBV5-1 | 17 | CASSLNEGAPWPYEQYF | TGCGCCAGCAGCTTAAACGAGGGGGCGCCGTGGCCCTACGAGCAGTACTTC